A selection of T cell receptor beta chains follows, all from one sample in a study of blood T cell repertoires in COVID-19. The protocol was immunoSEQ multiplex PCR, while the TCRdb copy is restricted to in-frame clones and leaves out a portion. The table shows 150,000 to 200,000 clones, with roughly four fifths occurring only once. Input material: peripheral blood. Receptor source: a woman aged 70-85 years with COVID-19, enrolled during active disease. Each CDR3 is given with its conserved first and last residue. The D gene is left open where the match is weak. Clone size is shown for a subset of rows, as once, few, many or a class of expanded clone.

size: -
V: TRBV5-8
J: TRBJ2-1
D: TRBD1
DNA: TGTGCCAGCAGCCCCGACAGGGTAGAGTTCTTC
CDR3: CASSPDRVEFF

size: once
V: TRBV28
J: TRBJ2-4
D: TRBD1
DNA: TGTGCCAGCAGTCCAAGAGCCCCGGAGAGGACAGGGGCTAGTCTAAACAACATTCAGTACTTC
CDR3: CASSPRAPERTGASLNNIQYF

size: once
V: TRBV4-3
J: TRBJ1-1
D: TRBD1
DNA: TGCGCCAGCAGCCAAGACACAGGGGAAAACACTGAAGCTTTCTTT
CDR3: CASSQDTGENTEAFF

size: -
V: TRBV4-3
J: TRBJ2-3
D: TRBD2
DNA: TGCGCCAGCAGCCAAGACCTTACTAGCGGGAGTACAGATACGCAGTATTTT
CDR3: CASSQDLTSGSTDTQYF

size: -
V: TRBV7-6
J: TRBJ2-1
D: TRBD2
DNA: TGTGCCAGCAGCCCAAAGGCTAGCGGGACGACTGAGCAGTTCTTC
CDR3: CASSPKASGTTEQFF

size: -
V: TRBV5-1
J: TRBJ2-7
D: -
DNA: TGCGCCAGCAGCTATAATGGGGGGACCCCCTACGAGCAGTACTTC
CDR3: CASSYNGGTPYEQYF

size: once
V: TRBV7-9
J: TRBJ2-1
D: -
DNA: TGTGCCAGCAGCTTAGATGGGGGGGCCATGCAGTTCTTC
CDR3: CASSLDGGAMQFF

size: -
V: TRBV28
J: TRBJ1-1
D: TRBD1
DNA: TGTGCCAGCAGTTTTGGGACAGAGTCTCGTGGGGCTTTCTTT
CDR3: CASSFGTESRGAFF

size: -
V: TRBV18
J: TRBJ1-6
D: -
DNA: TGTGCCAGCTCACCAATCACAGGGTCTGATTCACCCCTCCACTTT
CDR3: CASSPITGSDSPLHF

size: -
V: TRBV19
J: TRBJ2-1
D: TRBD2
DNA: TGTGCCATCCAAACGACTAGCGGGACTTACAATGAGCAGTTCTTC
CDR3: CAIQTTSGTYNEQFF

size: few
V: TRBV5-1
J: TRBJ1-4
D: TRBD1
DNA: TGCGCCAGCAGCTTGGGACAGACAGGGGGGAATGAAAAACTGTTTTTT
CDR3: CASSLGQTGGNEKLFF

size: once
V: TRBV28
J: TRBJ1-1
D: -
DNA: TGTGCCAGCAGTCCCCACAGAGGGGACACGCGATTTGGTGAAGCTTTCTTT
CDR3: CASSPHRGDTRFGEAFF

size: -
V: TRBV5-6
J: TRBJ2-7
D: -
DNA: TGTGCCAGCAGCTTGTTTCTAGGGGCGGTCGAGCAGTACTTC
CDR3: CASSLFLGAVEQYF

size: -
V: TRBV18
J: TRBJ2-7
D: TRBD2
DNA: TGTGCCAGCGTTGATGGACTAGGAGGCTACGAGCAGTACTTC
CDR3: CASVDGLGGYEQYF

size: -
V: TRBV6-2/TRBV6-3
J: TRBJ2-7
D: TRBD1
DNA: TGTGCCAGCAGCCAGCCGGGACAGGGTACCTACGAGCAGTACTTC
CDR3: CASSQPGQGTYEQYF

size: -
V: TRBV24-1
J: TRBJ1-1
D: TRBD1
DNA: TGTGCCACCAGTGACACCGGGACAGGAGGGACTGAAGCTTTCTTT
CDR3: CATSDTGTGGTEAFF

size: -
V: TRBV28
J: TRBJ2-1
D: TRBD1
DNA: TGTGCCAGCAGTTTAACCCAGGGGGTTAGGAATGAGCAGTTCTTC
CDR3: CASSLTQGVRNEQFF

size: -
V: TRBV30
J: TRBJ1-2
D: -
DNA: TGTGCCTGGAGCTCAGGAACCTATGGCTACACCTTC
CDR3: CAWSSGTYGYTF

size: -
V: TRBV28
J: TRBJ1-2
D: -
DNA: TGTGCCAGCAGTTTGGGAGGGGGATCGCGCGGCTACACCTTC
CDR3: CASSLGGGSRGYTF

size: -
V: TRBV5-4
J: TRBJ2-3
D: -
DNA: TGTGCCAGCAGCTCGGGGCGGGGTTCAGCCACGCAGTATTTT
CDR3: CASSSGRGSATQYF

size: -
V: TRBV7-6
J: TRBJ1-1
D: -
DNA: TGTGCCAGCAGCTACCGAACAGGGCAGAACACTGAAGCTTTCTTT
CDR3: CASSYRTGQNTEAFF

size: -
V: TRBV30
J: TRBJ1-6
D: -
DNA: TGTGCCTGGAGTGAACAGGATAATTCACCCCTCCACTTT
CDR3: CAWSEQDNSPLHF

size: -
V: TRBV2
J: TRBJ2-7
D: -
DNA: TGTGCCCGTCGACTAGATTACGAGCAGTACTTC
CDR3: CARRLDYEQYF

size: -
V: TRBV4-3
J: TRBJ2-1
D: -
DNA: TGCGCCAGCAGCCAAGATTCGCTAGCCCGCAATGAGCAGTTCTTC
CDR3: CASSQDSLARNEQFF

size: -
V: TRBV18
J: TRBJ2-7
D: -
DNA: TGTGCCAGCTCACCACCCAGCTACGAGCAGTACTTC
CDR3: CASSPPSYEQYF

size: -
V: TRBV30
J: TRBJ2-3
D: TRBD2
DNA: TGTGCCTGGGCACTAGCGGGAGTAGGTAACTCGCAGTATTTT
CDR3: CAWALAGVGNSQYF

size: once
V: TRBV7-2
J: TRBJ2-5
D: -
DNA: TGTGCCAGCAGCTCTGCACGCGGAGGAGGAGAGACCCAGTACTTC
CDR3: CASSSARGGGETQYF

size: few
V: TRBV28
J: TRBJ1-1
D: -
DNA: TGTGCCAGCAGAACAGGGCAGGCGAACACTGAAGCTTTCTTT
CDR3: CASRTGQANTEAFF

size: -
V: TRBV19
J: TRBJ1-4
D: -
DNA: TGTGCCAGTAGTAGACAGGCGGCTAATGAAAAACTGTTTTTT
CDR3: CASSRQAANEKLFF

size: -
V: TRBV18
J: TRBJ1-1
D: -
DNA: TGTGCCAGCTCACCTCAGGAGTCGAGGGACACTGAAGCTTTCTTT
CDR3: CASSPQESRDTEAFF

size: -
V: TRBV7-9
J: TRBJ1-1
D: TRBD1
DNA: TGTGCCAGCAGCTTGCTACAGGGGCTCACTGAAGCTTTCTTT
CDR3: CASSLLQGLTEAFF

size: -
V: TRBV5-1
J: TRBJ2-7
D: -
DNA: TGCGCCAGCAGCTCTGTAGCGGCCTACGAGCAGTACTTC
CDR3: CASSSVAAYEQYF

size: -
V: TRBV28
J: TRBJ2-5
D: TRBD1
DNA: TGTGCCAGCCCGAGCCGGGACAGAGAAGAGACCCAGTACTTC
CDR3: CASPSRDREETQYF